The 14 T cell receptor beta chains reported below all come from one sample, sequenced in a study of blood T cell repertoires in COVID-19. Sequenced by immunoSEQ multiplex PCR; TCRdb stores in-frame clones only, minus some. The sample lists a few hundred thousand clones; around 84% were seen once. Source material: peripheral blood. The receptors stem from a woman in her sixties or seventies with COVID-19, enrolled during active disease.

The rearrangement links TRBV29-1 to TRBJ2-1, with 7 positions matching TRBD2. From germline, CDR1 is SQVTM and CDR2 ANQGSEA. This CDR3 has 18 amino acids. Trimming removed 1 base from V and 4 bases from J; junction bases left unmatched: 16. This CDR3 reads CSVEALVDKRGPYNEQFF. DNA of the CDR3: TGCAGCGTTGAAGCGCTGGTTGATAAGCGGGGACCTTACAATGAGCAGTTCTTC.

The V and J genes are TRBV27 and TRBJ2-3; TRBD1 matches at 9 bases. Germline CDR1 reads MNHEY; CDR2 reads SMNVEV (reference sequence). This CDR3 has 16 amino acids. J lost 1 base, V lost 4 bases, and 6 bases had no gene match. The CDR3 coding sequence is TGTGCCAGCAGTTCCTACAGGGGGCCGGGCACAGATACGCAGTATTTT. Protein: CASSSYRGPGTDTQYF.

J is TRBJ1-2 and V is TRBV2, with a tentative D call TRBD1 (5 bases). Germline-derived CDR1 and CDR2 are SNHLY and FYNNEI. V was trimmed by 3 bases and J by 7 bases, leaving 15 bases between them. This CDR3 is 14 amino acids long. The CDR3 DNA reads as TGTGCCAGCAGTGAGGGACTTCGAGGGGTTGGCTACACCTTC. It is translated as CASSEGLRGVGYTF.

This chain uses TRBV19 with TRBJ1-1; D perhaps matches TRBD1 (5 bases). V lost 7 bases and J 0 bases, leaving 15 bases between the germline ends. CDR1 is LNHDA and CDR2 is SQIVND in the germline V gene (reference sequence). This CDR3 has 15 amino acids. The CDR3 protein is CASNDRNRMNTEAFF. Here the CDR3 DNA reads TGTGCCAGTAATGACAGAAACCGAATGAACACTGAAGCTTTCTTT.

CDR3 loop: CASSATPPTYEQYF. CDR3 nucleotide sequence: TGCGCCAGCAGTGCAACTCCACCCACTTACGAGCAGTACTTC. The J gene is TRBJ2-7, the V gene TRBV5-1; D is unresolved. Germline lookup yields CDR1 SGHRS and CDR2 YFSETQ. The CDR3 is 14 amino acids. The germline V and J ends were trimmed by 5 bases and 4 bases, with 16 bases remaining between them.

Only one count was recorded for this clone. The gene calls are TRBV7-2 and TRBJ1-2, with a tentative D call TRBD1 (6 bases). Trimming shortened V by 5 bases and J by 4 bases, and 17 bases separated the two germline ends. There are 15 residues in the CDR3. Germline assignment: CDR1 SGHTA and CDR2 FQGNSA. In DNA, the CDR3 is TGTGCCAGCAGCATACAGGCGGGGGGCTTCTATGGCTACACCTTC. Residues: CASSIQAGGFYGYTF.

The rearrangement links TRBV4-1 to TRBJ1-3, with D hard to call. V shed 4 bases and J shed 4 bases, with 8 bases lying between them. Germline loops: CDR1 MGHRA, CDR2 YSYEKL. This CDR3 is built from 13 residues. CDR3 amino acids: CASSPTAGNTIYF. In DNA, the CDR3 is TGCGCCAGCAGCCCGACTGCAGGAAACACCATATATTTT.

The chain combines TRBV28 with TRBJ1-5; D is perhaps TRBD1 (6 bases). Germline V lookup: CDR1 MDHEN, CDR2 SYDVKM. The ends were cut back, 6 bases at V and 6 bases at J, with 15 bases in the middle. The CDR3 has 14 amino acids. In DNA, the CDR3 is TGTGCCAGCAGCGAGGGGGGGCTGGGTCAGCCCCAGCATTTT. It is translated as CASSEGGLGQPQHF.

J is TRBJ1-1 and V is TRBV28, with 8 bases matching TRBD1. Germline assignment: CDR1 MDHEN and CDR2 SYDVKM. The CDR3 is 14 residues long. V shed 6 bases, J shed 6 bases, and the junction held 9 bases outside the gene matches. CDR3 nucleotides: TGTGCCAGCAGGCGGACAGGGAGGATGGCTGAAGCTTTCTTT. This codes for CASRRTGRMAEAFF.

For the CDR3, the DNA is TGTGCCAGCAGTTGGACTAGCGGGAGGGCTTCTCACGAGTTCTTC. Translated, it gives CASSWTSGRASHEFF. This rearrangement joins TRBV27 to TRBJ2-1; TRBD2 matches 15 bases. There are 15 residues in the CDR3. With 4 bases clipped from V and 14 bases from J, the junction kept 9 bases outside the gene matches. Germline V gives CDR1 MNHEY, CDR2 SMNVEV (reference sequence).

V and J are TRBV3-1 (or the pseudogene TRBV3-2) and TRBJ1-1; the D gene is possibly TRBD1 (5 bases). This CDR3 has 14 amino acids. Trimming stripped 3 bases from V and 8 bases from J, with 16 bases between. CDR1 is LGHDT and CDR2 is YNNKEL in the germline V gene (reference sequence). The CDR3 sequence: CASSHKGASREAFF. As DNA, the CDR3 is TGTGCCAGCAGCCATAAAGGGGCCTCTCGAGAAGCTTTCTTT.

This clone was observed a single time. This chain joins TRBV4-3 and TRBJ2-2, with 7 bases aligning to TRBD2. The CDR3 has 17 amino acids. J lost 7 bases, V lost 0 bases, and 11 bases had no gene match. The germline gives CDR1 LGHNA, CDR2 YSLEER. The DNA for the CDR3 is TGCGCCAGCAGCCAAGATAAGTCTAGCGGTAGTGGCGGGGAGCTGTTTTTT. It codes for CASSQDKSSGSGGELFF.

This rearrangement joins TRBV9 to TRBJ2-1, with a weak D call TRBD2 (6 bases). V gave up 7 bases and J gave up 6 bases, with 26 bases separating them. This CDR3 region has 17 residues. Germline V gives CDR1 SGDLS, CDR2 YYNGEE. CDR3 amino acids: CASSASISGESFNEQFF. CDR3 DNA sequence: TGTGCCAGCTCCGCCTCCATCTCGGGGGAAAGCTTCAATGAGCAGTTCTTC.

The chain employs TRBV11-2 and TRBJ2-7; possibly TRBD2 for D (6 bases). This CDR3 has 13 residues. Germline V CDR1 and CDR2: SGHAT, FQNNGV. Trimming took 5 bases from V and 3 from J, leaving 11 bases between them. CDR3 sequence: CASSAGLIYEQYF. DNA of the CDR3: TGTGCCAGCAGCGCGGGACTCATCTACGAGCAGTACTTC.